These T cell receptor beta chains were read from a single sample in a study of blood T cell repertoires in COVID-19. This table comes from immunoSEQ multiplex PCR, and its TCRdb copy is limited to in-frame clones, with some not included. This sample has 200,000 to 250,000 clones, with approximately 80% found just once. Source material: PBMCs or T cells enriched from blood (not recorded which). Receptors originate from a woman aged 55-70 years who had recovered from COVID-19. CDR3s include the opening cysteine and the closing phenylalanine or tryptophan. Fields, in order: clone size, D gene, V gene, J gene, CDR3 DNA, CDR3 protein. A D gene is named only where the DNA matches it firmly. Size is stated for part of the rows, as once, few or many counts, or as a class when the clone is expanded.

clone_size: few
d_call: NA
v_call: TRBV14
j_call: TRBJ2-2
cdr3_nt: TGTGCCAGCAGCCAAGGAGAGACTAGGGGCACCGGGGAGCTGTTTTTT
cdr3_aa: CASSQGETRGTGELFF

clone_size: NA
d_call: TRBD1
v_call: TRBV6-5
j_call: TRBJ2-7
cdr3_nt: TGTGCCAGCAGATCCGGGACAGGGGCAGGGGAGCAGTACTTC
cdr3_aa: CASRSGTGAGEQYF

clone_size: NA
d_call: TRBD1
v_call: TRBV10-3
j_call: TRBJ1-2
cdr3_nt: TGTGCCATCGCCGACCCGGGACAGGGTATTGGCTACACCTTC
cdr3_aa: CAIADPGQGIGYTF

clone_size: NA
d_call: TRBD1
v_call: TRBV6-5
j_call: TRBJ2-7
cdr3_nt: TGTGCCAGCAGGAAAGTGGGCGACAGGGGTTACGAGCAGTACTTC
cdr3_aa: CASRKVGDRGYEQYF

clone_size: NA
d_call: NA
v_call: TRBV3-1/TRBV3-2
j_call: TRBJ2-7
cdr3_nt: TGTGCCAGCAGCCAAGGTGGGCCCGCCTACGAGCAGTACTTC
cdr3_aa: CASSQGGPAYEQYF

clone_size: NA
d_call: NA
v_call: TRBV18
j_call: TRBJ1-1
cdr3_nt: TGTGCCAGCTCACCCGGAGGATCCCGAGGTTGGACTGAAGCTTTCTTT
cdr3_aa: CASSPGGSRGWTEAFF

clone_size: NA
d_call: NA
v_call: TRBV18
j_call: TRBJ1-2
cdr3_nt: TGTGCCAGCTCACCTCAGCAGGGAAGAAACTATGGCTACACCTTC
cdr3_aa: CASSPQQGRNYGYTF

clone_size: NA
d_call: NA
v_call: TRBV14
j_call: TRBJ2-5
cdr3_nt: TGTGCCAGCAGCCTCCACCAGGGGAGTGAGACCCAGTACTTC
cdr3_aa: CASSLHQGSETQYF

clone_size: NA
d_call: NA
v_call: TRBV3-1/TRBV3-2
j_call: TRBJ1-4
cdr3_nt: TGTGCCAGCAGCCGGCCTAGCTCTAATGAAAAACTGTTTTTT
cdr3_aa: CASSRPSSNEKLFF

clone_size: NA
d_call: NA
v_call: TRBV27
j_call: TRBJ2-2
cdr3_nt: TGTGCCAGCAGACCGACTCGGACATCCAACACCGGGGAGCTGTTTTTT
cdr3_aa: CASRPTRTSNTGELFF

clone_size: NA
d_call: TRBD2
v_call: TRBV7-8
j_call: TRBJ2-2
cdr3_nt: TGTGCCAGCAGCCCCGGGAGCGGGAAGAACACCGGGGAGCTGTTTTTT
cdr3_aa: CASSPGSGKNTGELFF

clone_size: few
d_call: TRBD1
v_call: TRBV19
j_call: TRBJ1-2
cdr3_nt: TGTGCCGTCTCCGGGGACAGTACCTATGGCTACACCTTC
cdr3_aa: CAVSGDSTYGYTF

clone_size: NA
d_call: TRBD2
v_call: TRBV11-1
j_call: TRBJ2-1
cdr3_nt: TGTGCCAGCAGCGGGGATCGCGGGAGGACCCACAATGAGCAGTTCTTC
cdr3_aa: CASSGDRGRTHNEQFF

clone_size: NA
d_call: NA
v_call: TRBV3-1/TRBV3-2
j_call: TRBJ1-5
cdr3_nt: TGTGCCAGCAGCCAGGGAGGTTATAGCAATCAGCCCCAGCATTTT
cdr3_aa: CASSQGGYSNQPQHF

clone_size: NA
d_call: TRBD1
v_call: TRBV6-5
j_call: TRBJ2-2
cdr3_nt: TGTGCCATCCGACGGACAGGGGGGAACACCGGGGAGCTGTTTTTT
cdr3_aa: CAIRRTGGNTGELFF

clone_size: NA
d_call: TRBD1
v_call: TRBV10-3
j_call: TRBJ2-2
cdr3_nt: TGTGCCATCAGTGACCTCATAGACAGGGGCACCGGGGAGCTGTTTTTT
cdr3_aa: CAISDLIDRGTGELFF

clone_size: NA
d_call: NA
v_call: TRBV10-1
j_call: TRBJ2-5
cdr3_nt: TGCGCCAGCAGCGTCGGAAGGGGGCAAGAGACCCAGTACTTC
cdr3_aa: CASSVGRGQETQYF

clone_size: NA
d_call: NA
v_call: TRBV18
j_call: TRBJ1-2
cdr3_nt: TGTGCCAGCTCACCACCGTCAACCCACTCTTATGGCTACACCTTC
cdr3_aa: CASSPPSTHSYGYTF

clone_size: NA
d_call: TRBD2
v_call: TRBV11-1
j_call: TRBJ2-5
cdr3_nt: TGTGCCAGCAGCTTAAGTCAGCGGGGGGGAGAGACCCAGTACTTC
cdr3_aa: CASSLSQRGGETQYF

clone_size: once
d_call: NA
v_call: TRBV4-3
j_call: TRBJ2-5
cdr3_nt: TGCGCCAGCAGCCAAGAGGGCAGATCTCAAGAGACCCAGTACTTC
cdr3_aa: CASSQEGRSQETQYF

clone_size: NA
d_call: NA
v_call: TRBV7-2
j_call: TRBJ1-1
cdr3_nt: TGTGCCAGCAAGGTTCAGGAGAACACTGAAGCTTTCTTT
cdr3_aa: CASKVQENTEAFF

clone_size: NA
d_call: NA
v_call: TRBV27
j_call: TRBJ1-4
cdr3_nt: TGTGCCAGCGTCGGGGGTAATCGGGAAAAACTGTTTTTT
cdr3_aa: CASVGGNREKLFF

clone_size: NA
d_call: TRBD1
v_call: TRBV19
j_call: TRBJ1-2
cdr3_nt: TGTGCCAGTAGTATCCGACCGACAGGGACCTATGGCTACACCTTC
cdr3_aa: CASSIRPTGTYGYTF

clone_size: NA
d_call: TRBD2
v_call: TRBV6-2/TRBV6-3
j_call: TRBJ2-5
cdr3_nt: TGTGCCAGCAGTCGGGACTATCAAGAGACCCAGTACTTC
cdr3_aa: CASSRDYQETQYF

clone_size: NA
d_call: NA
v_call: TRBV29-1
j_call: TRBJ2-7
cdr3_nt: TGCAGCGTTGTACCGGGAACCTACGAGCAGTACTTC
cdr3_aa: CSVVPGTYEQYF

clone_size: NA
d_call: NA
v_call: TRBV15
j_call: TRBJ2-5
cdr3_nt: TGTGCCACCAGCCGCCCAGATCAAGAGACCCAGTACTTC
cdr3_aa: CATSRPDQETQYF

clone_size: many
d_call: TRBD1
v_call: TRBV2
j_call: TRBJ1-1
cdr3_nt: TGTGCCAGCACTTGGGACAGGGGGCTGAACACTGAAGCTTTCTTT
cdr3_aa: CASTWDRGLNTEAFF

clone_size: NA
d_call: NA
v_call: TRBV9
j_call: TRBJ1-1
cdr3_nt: TGTGCCAGCAGCGCGACACCGAACACTGAAGCTTTCTTT
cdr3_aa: CASSATPNTEAFF

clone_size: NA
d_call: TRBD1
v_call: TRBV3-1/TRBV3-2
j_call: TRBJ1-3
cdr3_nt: TGTGCCAGCAGCGACGTCCGGACAGGGGAAGGAAACACCATATATTTT
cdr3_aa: CASSDVRTGEGNTIYF

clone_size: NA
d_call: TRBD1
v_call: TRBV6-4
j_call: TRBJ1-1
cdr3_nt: TGTGCCAGCAGTACGGGACAGGGCCTTTTTTTCTTT
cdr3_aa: CASSTGQGLFFF

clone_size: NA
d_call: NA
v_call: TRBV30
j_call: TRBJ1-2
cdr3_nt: TGTGCCTGGAGTTGGGGCAGGGGCTATGGCTACACCTTC
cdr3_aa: CAWSWGRGYGYTF

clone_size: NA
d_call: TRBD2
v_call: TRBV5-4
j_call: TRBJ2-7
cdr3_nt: TGTGCCAGCAGCACCGGAAGGGCGGGAGCTTTTGGCGAGCAGTACTTC
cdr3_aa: CASSTGRAGAFGEQYF

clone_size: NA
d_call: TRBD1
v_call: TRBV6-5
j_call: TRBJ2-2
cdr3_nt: TGTGCCAGCAGTTACACAGGGGACACCGGGGAGCTGTTTTTT
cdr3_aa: CASSYTGDTGELFF

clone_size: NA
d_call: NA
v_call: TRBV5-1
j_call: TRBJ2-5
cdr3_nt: TGCGCCAGCACGGACAGCAGGGTGGAAGAGACCCAGTACTTC
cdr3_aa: CASTDSRVEETQYF

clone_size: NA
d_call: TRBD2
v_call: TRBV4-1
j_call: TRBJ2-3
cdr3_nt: TGCGCCAGCAGCCAAGTCCCTAGCGGAGGGAGCACAGATACGCAGTATTTT
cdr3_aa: CASSQVPSGGSTDTQYF

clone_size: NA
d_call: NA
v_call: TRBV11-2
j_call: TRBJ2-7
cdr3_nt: TGTGCCAGCAGCTTAGATTTCGCACAGGGAACCTACGAGCAGTACTTC
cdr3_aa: CASSLDFAQGTYEQYF

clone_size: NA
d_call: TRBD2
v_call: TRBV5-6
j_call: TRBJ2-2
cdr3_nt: TGTGCCAGCAGTTGGGTAGCGGGGACCGGGGAGCTGTTTTTT
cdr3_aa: CASSWVAGTGELFF

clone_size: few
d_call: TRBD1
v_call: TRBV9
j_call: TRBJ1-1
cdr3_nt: TGTGCCAGCAGCGAGACAGGGGCTATGAACACTGAAGCTTTCTTT
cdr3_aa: CASSETGAMNTEAFF

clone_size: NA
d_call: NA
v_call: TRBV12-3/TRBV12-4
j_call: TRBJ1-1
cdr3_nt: TGTGCCAGCAGTAGGGGGGGGAGGACTGAAGCTTTCTTT
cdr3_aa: CASSRGGRTEAFF

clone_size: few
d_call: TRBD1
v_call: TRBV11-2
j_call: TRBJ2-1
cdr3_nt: TGTGCCAGCACCGGGGACAGGGGTTACAATGAGCAGTTCTTC
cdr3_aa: CASTGDRGYNEQFF

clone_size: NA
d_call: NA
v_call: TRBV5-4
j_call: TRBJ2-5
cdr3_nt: TGTGCCAGCAGCTTCTTCTCCCAAGAGACCCAGTACTTC
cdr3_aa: CASSFFSQETQYF

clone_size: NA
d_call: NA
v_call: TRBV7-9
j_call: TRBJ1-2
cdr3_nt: TGTGCCAGCAGCTTTCAGAGCCCGGGGGGTGGCTACACCTTC
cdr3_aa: CASSFQSPGGGYTF

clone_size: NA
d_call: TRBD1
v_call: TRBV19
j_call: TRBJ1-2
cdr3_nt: TGTGCCAGTAGACCAGGACAGGCTTACGGCTACACCTTC
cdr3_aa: CASRPGQAYGYTF